The present entry profiles one T cell receptor (beta chain) with its context. The antigen is undetermined. The study drew its donors from healthy HIV-negative adults without recent acute infections or vaccinations. The unsorted PBMC replicate PCRs were performed with 300 ng DNA, around 29,000 T cell genomes. Original methodology: ImmunoSEQ only sent back junction sequences with no quality scores, so filtering was done differently. Produced via immunoSEQ multiplex PCR; TCRdb's table is partial and in-frame only. That table furnishes V, J and clone size, whereas the DNA furnished D and trimming. Counted here are some 450,000 clones, around 77% occurring once; the ten biggest clones make up around 11%. The source of the sample is a study of shared clonotypes between healthy human individuals. Whole-study results and caveats: The study drew on few donors, limiting represented genetic and exposure-history diversity.

V was clipped by 5 bases and J by 4 bases, with 20 bases between them. Per the germline V gene, CDR1 is SGHVS and CDR2 is FNYEAQ. The CDR3 extends over 17 amino acids. The genes are TRBV7-6 and TRBJ2-2, with D perhaps given as TRBD1 or TRBD2 (5 bases each). The sample was PBMCs. The sequence derives from a woman between 40 and 55 years old in good health. Some clones in this sample may be carry-over from other donors' samples. In DNA form, the CDR3 reads TGTGCCAGCAGCCCCCGGGGCGGGCACCCAATCACCGGGGAGCTGTTTTTT. Its translation: CASSPRGGHPITGELFF.